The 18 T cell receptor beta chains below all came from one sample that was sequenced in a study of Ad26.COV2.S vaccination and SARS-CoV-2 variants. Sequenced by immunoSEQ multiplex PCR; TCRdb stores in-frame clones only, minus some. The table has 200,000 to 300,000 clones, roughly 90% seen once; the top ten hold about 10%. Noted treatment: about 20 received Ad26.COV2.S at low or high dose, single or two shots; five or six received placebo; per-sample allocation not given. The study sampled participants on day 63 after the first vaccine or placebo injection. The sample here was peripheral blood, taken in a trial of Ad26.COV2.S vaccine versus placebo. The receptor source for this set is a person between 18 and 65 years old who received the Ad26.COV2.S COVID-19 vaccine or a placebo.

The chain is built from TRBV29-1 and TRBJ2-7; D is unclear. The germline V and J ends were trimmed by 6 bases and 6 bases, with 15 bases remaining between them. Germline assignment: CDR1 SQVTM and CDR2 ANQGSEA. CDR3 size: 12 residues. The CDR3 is CSVLRSGREQYF. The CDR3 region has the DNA TGCAGCGTGCTACGGTCGGGCCGCGAGCAGTACTTC.

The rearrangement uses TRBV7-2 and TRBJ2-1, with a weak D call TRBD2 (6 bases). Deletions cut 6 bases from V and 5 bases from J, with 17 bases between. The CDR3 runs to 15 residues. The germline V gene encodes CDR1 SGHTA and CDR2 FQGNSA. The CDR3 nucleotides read TGTGCCAGCAGGTTGGGAGGACCCACCAACAATGAGCAGTTCTTC. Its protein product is CASRLGGPTNNEQFF.

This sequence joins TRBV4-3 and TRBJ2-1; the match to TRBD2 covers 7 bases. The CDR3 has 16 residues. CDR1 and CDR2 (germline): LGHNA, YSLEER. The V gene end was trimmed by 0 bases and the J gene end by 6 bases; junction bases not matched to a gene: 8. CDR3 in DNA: TGCGCCAGCAGCCAAGATTTGCGGGAGTGGGGCAATGAGCAGTTCTTC. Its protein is CASSQDLREWGNEQFF.

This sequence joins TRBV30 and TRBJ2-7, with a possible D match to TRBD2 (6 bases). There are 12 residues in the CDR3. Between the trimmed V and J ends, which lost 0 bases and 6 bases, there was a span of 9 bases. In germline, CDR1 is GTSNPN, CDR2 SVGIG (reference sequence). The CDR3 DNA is TGTGCCTGGAGTGTAGCGGGTGGCGAGCAGTACTTC. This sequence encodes CAWSVAGGEQYF.

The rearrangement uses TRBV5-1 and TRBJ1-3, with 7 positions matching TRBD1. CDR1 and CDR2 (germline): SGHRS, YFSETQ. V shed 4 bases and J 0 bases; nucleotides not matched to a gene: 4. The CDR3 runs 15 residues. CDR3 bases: TGCGCCAGCAGCGCCCAGGGGGGCTCTGGAAACACCATATATTTT. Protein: CASSAQGGSGNTIYF.

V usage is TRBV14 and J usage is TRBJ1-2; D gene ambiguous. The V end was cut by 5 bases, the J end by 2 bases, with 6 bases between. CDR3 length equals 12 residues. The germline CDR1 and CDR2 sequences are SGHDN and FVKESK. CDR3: CASSLTNYGYTF. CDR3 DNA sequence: TGTGCCAGCAGCTTGACAAACTATGGCTACACCTTC.

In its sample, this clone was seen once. CDR3 in amino acids: CATSAWTAYGYTF. CDR3 nucleotides: TGTGCCACTTCCGCCTGGACGGCCTATGGCTACACCTTC. The J gene is TRBJ1-2, the V gene TRBV7-2; D is undetermined. V shed 10 bases and J shed 4 bases, with 16 bases lying between them. This CDR3 comprises 13 residues. Looked up from germline, CDR1 is SGHTA and CDR2 is FQGNSA.

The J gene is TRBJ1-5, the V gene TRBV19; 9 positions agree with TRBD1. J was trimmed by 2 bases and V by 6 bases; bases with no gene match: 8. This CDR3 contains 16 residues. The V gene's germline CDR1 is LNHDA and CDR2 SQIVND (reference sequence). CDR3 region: CASSLTGGWGNQPQHF. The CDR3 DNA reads TGTGCCAGTAGCTTAACAGGGGGCTGGGGCAATCAGCCCCAGCATTTT.

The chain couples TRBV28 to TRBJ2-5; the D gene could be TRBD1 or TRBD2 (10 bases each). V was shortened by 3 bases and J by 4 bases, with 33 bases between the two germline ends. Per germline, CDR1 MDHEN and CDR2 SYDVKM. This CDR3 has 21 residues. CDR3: CASSFGTGANSGRYPLETQYF. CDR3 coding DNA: TGTGCCAGCAGTTTCGGGACAGGGGCCAATAGCGGGAGGTATCCCCTAGAGACCCAGTACTTC. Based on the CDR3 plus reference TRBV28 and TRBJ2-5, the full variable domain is DVKVTQSSRYLVKRTGEKVFLECVQDMDHENMFWYRQDPGLGLRLIYFSYDVKMKEKGDIPEGYSVSREKKERFSLILESASTNQTSMYLCASSFGTGANSGRYPLETQYFGPGTRLLVL.

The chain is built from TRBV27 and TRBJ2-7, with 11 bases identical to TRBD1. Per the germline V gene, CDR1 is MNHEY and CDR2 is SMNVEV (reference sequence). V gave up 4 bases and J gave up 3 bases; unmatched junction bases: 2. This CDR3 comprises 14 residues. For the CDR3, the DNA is TGTGCCAGCAGTTGGACAGGGGGCAACTACGAGCAGTACTTC. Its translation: CASSWTGGNYEQYF.

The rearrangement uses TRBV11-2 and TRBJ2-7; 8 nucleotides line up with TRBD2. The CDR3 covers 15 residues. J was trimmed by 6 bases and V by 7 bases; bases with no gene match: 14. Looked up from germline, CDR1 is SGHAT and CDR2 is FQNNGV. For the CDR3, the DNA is TGTGCCAGCACAGGACTAGCAGGCCCCGTGGGCGAGCAGTACTTC. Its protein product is CASTGLAGPVGEQYF.

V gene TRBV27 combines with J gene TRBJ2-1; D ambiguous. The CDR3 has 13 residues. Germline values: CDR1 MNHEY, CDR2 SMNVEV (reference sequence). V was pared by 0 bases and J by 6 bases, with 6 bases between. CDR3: CASSLSPSNEQFF. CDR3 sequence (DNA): TGTGCCAGCAGTTTATCCCCTAGCAATGAGCAGTTCTTC.

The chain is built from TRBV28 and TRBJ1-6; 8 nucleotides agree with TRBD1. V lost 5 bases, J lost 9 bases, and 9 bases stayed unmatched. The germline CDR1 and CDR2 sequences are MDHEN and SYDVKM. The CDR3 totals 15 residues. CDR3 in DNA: TGTGCCAGCAGTCCCACGACAGGGGCCGGTTCACCCCTCCACTTT. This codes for CASSPTTGAGSPLHF.

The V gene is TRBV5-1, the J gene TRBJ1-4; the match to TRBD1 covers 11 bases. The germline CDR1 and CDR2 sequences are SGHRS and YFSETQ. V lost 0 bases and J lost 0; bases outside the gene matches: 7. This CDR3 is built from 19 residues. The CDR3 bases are TGCGCCAGCAGCTTGGGGGACTGGACAGGGGGCACAACTAATGAAAAACTGTTTTTT. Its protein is CASSLGDWTGGTTNEKLFF. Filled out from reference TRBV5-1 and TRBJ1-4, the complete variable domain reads KAGVTQTPRYLIKTRGQQVTLSCSPISGHRSVSWYQQTPGQGLQFLFEYFSETQRNKGNFPGRFSGRQFSNSRSEMNVSTLELGDSALYLCASSLGDWTGGTTNEKLFFGSGTQLSVL.

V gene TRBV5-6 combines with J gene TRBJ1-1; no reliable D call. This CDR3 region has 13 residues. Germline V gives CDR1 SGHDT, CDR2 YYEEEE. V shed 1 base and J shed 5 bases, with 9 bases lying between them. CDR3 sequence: CASSLRSGTEAFF. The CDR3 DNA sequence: TGTGCCAGCAGCTTGAGGTCGGGGACTGAAGCTTTCTTT.

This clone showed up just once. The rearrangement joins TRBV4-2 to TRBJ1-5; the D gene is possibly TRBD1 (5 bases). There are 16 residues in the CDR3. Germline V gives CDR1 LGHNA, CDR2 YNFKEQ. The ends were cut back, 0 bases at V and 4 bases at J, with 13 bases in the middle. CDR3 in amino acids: CASSQEDIPGNQPQHF. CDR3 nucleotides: TGTGCCAGCAGCCAAGAGGACATTCCCGGAAATCAGCCCCAGCATTTT.

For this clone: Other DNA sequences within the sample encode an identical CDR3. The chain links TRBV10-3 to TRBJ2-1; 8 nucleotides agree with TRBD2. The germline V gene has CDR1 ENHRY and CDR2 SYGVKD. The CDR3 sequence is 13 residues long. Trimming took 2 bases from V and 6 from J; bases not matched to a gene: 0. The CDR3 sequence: CAISEGTSNEQFF. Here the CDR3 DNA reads TGTGCCATCAGTGAGGGGACTAGCAATGAGCAGTTCTTC.

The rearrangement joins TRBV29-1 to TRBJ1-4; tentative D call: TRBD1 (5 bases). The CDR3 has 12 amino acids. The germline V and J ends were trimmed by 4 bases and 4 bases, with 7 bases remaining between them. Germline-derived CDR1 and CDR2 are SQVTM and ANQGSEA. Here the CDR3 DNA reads TGCAGCGTTGGGGACTTTAATGAAAAACTGTTTTTT. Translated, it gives CSVGDFNEKLFF.